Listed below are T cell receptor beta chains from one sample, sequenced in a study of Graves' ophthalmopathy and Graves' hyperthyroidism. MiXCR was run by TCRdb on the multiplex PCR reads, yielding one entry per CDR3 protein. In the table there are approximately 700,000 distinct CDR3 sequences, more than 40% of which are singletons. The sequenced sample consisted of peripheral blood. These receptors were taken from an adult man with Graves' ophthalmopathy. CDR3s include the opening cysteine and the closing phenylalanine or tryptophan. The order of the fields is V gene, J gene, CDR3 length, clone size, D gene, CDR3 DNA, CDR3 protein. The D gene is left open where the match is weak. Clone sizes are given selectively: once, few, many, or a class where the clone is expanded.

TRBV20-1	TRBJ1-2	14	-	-	TGCAGTTTACCCACAGCCGGCACGTACTATGGCTACACCTTC	CSLPTAGTYYGYTF
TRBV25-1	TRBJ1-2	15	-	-	TGTGCCAGCGTTGGCGGCGGGGGACGTCGCTATGGCTACACCTTC	CASVGGGGRRYGYTF
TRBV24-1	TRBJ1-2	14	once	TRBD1	TGTGCCACCAGTGACGGACAGGGCCAGGGTGGCTACACCTTC	CATSDGQGQGGYTF
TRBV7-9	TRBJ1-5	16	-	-	TGTGCCAGCAGCGGGATCGCCGGGACAACAAATCAGCCCCAGCATTTT	CASSGIAGTTNQPQHF
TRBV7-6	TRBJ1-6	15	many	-	TGTGCCAGCAGCTTAGTGAAGGGGATGTATTCACCCCTCCACTTT	CASSLVKGMYSPLHF
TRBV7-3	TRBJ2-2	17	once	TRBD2	TGTGCCAGCAGCTTAACCCGGGGGGGGCCGTTCGCCGGGGAGCTGTTTTTT	CASSLTRGGPFAGELFF
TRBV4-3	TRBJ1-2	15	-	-	TGCGCCAGCAGCCCTAAGGTAGGCCGAAACTATGGCTACACCTTC	CASSPKVGRNYGYTF
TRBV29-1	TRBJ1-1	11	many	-	TGCAGCGTTGTCGTGCACACTGAAGCTTTCTTT	CSVVVHTEAFF
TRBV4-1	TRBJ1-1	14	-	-	TGCGCCAGCAGGGGACCATTGAGGGGCACTGAAGCTTTCTTT	CASRGPLRGTEAFF
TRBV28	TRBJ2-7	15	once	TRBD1	TGTGCCAGCACCCCCGGGACAGGCAAGTACTACGAGCAGTACTTC	CASTPGTGKYYEQYF
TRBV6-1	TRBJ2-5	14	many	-	TGTGCCAGCAGTGAAGGTAGCAGTGCAGAGACCCAGTACTTC	CASSEGSSAETQYF
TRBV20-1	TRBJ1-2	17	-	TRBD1	TGCAGTGCTAGAGATACAGGGGCCCTAGGAGCTAACTATGGCTACACCTTC	CSARDTGALGANYGYTF
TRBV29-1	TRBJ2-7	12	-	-	TGCAGCACGGGGACGGTGGGCTACGAGCAGTACTTC	CSTGTVGYEQYF
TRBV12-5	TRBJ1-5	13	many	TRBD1	TGTGCTAGTGGTTTGCCGACAGGGAAGTCCCAGCATTTT	CASGLPTGKSQHF
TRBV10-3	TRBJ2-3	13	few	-	TGTGCCATTACTAGGGGACTTACAGATACGCAGTATTTT	CAITRGLTDTQYF
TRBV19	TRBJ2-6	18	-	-	TGTGCCAGTAGTACCTTGGAAGGGACTTCCTCTGGGGCCAACGTCCTGACTTTC	CASSTLEGTSSGANVLTF
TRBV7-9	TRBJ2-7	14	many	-	TGTGCCAGCAGCTCCGACGGACGGAGTTACGAGCAGTACTTC	CASSSDGRSYEQYF
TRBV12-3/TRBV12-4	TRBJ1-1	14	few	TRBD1	TGTGCCAGCACCCTCCAGGGGGGGAGGACTGAAGCTTTCTTT	CASTLQGGRTEAFF
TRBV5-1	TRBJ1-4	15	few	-	TGCGCCAGCAGCTTGGGGCAGGGGTATAATGAAAAACTGTTTTTT	CASSLGQGYNEKLFF
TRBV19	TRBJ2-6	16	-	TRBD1	TGTGCCAGTAGCAAAGGGACAGCTTCTGGGGCCAACGTCCTGACTTTC	CASSKGTASGANVLTF
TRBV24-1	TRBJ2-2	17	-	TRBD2	TGTGCCACCGCAGACCCGGGACTAGCGGGAGACACCGGGGAGCTGTTTTTT	CATADPGLAGDTGELFF
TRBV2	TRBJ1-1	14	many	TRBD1	TGTGCCAGCACCGGGACAGGGATGAACACTGAAGCTTTCTTT	CASTGTGMNTEAFF
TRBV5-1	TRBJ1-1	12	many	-	TGTGCCAGCAGTTTAGGCCGGACTGAAGCTTTCTTT	CASSLGRTEAFF
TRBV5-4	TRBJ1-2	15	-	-	TGTGCCAGCAGCTTGGGAGGAGCCCCTAACTATGGCTACACCTTC	CASSLGGAPNYGYTF
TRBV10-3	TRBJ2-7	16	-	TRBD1	TGTGCCATCAGTGAGTCGGGACAGGGGAATTACTACGAGCAGTACTTC	CAISESGQGNYYEQYF
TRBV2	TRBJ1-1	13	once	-	TGTGCCAGCAGTGGGCACAGGAACACTGAAGCTTTCTTT	CASSGHRNTEAFF
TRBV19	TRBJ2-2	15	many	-	TGTGCCAGTAGTCCCTCGGGACTCCTCACCGGGGAGCTGTTTTTT	CASSPSGLLTGELFF
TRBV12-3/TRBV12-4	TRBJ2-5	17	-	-	TGTGCCAGCAGTTCCCGAAGCAAGGGGGGAGTTGAGGAGACCCAGTACTTC	CASSSRSKGGVEETQYF
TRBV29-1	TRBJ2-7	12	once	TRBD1	TGCAGCGCCATGGGACAGGGGCCCGAGCAGTACTTC	CSAMGQGPEQYF
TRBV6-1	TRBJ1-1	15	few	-	TGTGCCAGCAGTGACCCGGCCCAGATGAACACTGAAGCTTTCTTT	CASSDPAQMNTEAFF
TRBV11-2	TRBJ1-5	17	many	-	TGTGCCAGCAGCCCTTCGGCAGGTTGGGGAGGCAATCAGCCCCAGCATTTT	CASSPSAGWGGNQPQHF
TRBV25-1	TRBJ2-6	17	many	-	TGTGCCAGCAGTCTGGGCAGGAAGATCTCTGGGGCCAACGTCCTGACTTTC	CASSLGRKISGANVLTF
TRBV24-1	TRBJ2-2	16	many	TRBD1	TGTGCCACCAGTGACAAGGGACAGCGATCGGCCGGGGAGCTGTTTTTT	CATSDKGQRSAGELFF
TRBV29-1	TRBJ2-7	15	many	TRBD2	TGCAGCGTTGAAGCCCCGGCGGAGCGGGAGCTCGCGCAGTACTTC	CSVEAPAERELAQYF
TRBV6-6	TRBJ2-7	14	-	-	TGTGCCAGCAGTTACTCTCTCGACCTCTACGAGCAGTACTTC	CASSYSLDLYEQYF
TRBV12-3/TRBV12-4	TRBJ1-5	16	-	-	TGTGCCAGCAGTTTACCCCTCGGGGTCGGGGATCAGCCCCAGCATTTT	CASSLPLGVGDQPQHF
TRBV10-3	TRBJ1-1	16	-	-	TGTGCCACTAGACGGACAGCGGGGCGTCTGAACACTGAAGCTTTCTTT	CATRRTAGRLNTEAFF
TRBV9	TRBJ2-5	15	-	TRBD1	TGTGCCAGCGGGGCGGGGACAGGGGTTGGAGAGACCCAGTACTTC	CASGAGTGVGETQYF
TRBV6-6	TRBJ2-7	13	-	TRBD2	TGTGCCTATCGGGCGGGAGGATCCTACGAGCAGTACTTC	CAYRAGGSYEQYF
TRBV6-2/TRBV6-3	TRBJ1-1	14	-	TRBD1	TGTGCCAGCAGTTACCGGGACAGGGAGACTGAAGCTTTCTTT	CASSYRDRETEAFF
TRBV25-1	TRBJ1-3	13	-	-	TGTGCCTGGGAACGGACAGTTGGAAACACCATATATTTT	CAWERTVGNTIYF
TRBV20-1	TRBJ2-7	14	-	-	TGCAGTGCTAGAGATGGGGGTACCACCGGTAGGCAGTACTTC	CSARDGGTTGRQYF
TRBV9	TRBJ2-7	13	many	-	TGTGCCAGCAGCCAAGATGGCACCCACGAGCAGTACTTC	CASSQDGTHEQYF
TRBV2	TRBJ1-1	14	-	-	TGTGCCAGCACCCCGATGGTCGCAACTAATGAAGCTTTCTTT	CASTPMVATNEAFF
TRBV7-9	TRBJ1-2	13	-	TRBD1	TGTGCCGGCAGCGGGACAGGGTCCTATGGCTACACCTTC	CAGSGTGSYGYTF
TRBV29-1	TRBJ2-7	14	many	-	TGCAGCGCCGAAAGCGGGACAGGAAGACGGGAGCAGTACTTC	CSAESGTGRREQYF
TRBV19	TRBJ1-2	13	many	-	TGTGCCAGTAGTATAGGAGGGAACTATGGCTACACCTTC	CASSIGGNYGYTF
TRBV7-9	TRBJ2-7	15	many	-	TGTGCCAGCAGCTCAACGGGGGGCCTTCACTACGAGCAGTACTTC	CASSSTGGLHYEQYF
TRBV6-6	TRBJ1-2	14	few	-	TGTGCCAGCAGTGGGGGATTGACCCGATATGGCTACACCTTC	CASSGGLTRYGYTF
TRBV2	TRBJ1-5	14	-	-	TGTACCAGCACCGGGGCCTTTCAGAGTCAGCCCCAGCATTTT	CTSTGAFQSQPQHF
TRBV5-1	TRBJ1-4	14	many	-	TGCGCCAGCAGCTTGCAAAGGGGTAATGAAAAACTGTTTTTT	CASSLQRGNEKLFF
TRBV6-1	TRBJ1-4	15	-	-	TGTGCCAGCAGAAGATTAGACCGTATTAATGAAAAACTGTTTTTT	CASRRLDRINEKLFF
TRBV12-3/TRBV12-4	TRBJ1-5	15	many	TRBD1	TGTGCCAGCAGTGGCGGACAGGGGCCGAGGCAGCCCCAGCATTTT	CASSGGQGPRQPQHF
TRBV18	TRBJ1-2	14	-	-	TGTGCCAGCTCACCAGCGAGGATCACCTATGGCTACACCTTC	CASSPARITYGYTF
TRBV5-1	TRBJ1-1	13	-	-	TGCTCCAGCAGCTTGCTCGAGAACACTGAAGCTTTCTTT	CSSSLLENTEAFF
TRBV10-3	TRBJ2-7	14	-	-	TGTGCCAGCAGTTACGGGACGGCAGGGTACGAGCAGTACTTC	CASSYGTAGYEQYF